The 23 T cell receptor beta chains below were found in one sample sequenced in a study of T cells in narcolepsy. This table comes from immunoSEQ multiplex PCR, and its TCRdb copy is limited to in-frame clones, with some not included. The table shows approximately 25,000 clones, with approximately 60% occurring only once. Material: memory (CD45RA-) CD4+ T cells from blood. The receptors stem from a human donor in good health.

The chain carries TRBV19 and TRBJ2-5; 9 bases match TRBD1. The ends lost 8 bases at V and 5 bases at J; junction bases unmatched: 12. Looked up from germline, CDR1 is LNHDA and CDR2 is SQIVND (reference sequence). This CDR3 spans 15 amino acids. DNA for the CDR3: TGTGCCAGTTGCAGGGGCGGGACAGGGTGTGAGACCCAGTACTTC. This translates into CASCRGGTGCETQYF. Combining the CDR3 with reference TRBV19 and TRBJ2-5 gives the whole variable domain DGGITQSPKYLFRKEGQNVTLSCEQNLNHDAMYWYRQDPGQGLRLIYYSQIVNDFQKGDIAEGYSVSREKKESFPLTVTSAQKNPTAFYLCASCRGGTGCETQYFGPGTRLLVL.

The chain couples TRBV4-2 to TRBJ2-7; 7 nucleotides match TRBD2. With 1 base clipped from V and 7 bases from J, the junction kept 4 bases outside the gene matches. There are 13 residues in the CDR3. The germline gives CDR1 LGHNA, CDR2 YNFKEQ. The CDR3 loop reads CASSQAGGGEQYF. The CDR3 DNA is TGTGCCAGCAGCCAAGCGGGGGGAGGGGAGCAGTACTTC.

CDR3 region: CATLGETEAFF. In nucleotides, the CDR3 is TGTGCCACCTTAGGGGAGACTGAAGCTTTCTTT. The J gene is TRBJ1-1, the V gene TRBV6-5; possibly TRBD1 for D (5 bases). The V gene lost 10 bases and the J gene lost 5 bases, with 11 bases spanning the gap. Germline values: CDR1 MNHEY, CDR2 SVGAGI. The CDR3 is made up of 11 amino acids.

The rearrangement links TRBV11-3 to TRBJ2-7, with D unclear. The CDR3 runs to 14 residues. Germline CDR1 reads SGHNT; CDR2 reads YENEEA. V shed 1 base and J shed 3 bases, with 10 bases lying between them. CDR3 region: CASSLGGSGYEQYF. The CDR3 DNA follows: TGTGCCAGCAGCTTAGGCGGTTCGGGCTACGAGCAGTACTTC.

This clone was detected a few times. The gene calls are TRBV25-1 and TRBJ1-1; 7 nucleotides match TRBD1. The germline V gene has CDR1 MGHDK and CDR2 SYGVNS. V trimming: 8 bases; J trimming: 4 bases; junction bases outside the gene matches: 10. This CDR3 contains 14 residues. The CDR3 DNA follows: TGTGCCAGCTGCGGAGGGGGCGCGGGCACTGAAGCTTTCTTT. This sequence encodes CASCGGGAGTEAFF.

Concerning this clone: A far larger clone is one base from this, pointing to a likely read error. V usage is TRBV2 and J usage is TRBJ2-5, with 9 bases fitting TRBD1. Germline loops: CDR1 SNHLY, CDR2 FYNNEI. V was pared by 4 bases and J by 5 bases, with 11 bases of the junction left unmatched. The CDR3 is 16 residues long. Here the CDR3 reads CASSGALPGTGETQYF. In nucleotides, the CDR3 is TGTGCCAGCAGTGGAGCGCTTCCGGGGACAGGGGAGACCCAGTACTTC.

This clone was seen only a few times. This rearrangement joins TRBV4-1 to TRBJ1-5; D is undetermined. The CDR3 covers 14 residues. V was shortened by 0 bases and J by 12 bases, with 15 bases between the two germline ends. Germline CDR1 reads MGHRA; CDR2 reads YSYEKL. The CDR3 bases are TGCGCCAGCAGCCAAGATAATGGAGGGCGTTTCCAGCATTTT. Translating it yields CASSQDNGGRFQHF.

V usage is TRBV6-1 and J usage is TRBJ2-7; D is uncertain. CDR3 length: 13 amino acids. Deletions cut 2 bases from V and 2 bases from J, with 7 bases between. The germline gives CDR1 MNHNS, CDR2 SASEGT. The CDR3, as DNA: TGTGCCAGCAGTGAACAGAATCCCTACGAGCAGTACTTC. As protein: CASSEQNPYEQYF.

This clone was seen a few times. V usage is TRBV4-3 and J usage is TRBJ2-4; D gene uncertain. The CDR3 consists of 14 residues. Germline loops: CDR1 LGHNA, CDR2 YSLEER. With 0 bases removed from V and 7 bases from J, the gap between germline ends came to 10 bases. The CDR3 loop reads CASSQDRGINIQYF. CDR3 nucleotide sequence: TGCGCCAGCAGCCAAGATAGAGGCATCAACATTCAGTACTTC.

The CDR3 reads CASSFNGQGADTQYF. The CDR3 DNA follows: TGCGCCAGCAGCTTCAATGGACAGGGTGCAGATACGCAGTATTTT. The V call is TRBV5-1, the J call TRBJ2-3, with 8 nucleotides matching TRBD1. V was clipped by 2 bases and J by 4 bases; unmatched bases: 6. CDR1 and CDR2 (germline): SGHRS, YFSETQ. The CDR3 runs 15 residues.

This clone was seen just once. CDR3 in amino acids: CASSQALDATRNIQYF. CDR3 bases: TGCGCCAGCAGCCAAGCTTTGGATGCGACCAGAAACATTCAGTACTTC. The V and J genes are TRBV4-3 and TRBJ2-4; no clear D gene. V was trimmed by 1 base and J by 6 bases, leaving 16 bases between them. CDR1 LGHNA and CDR2 YSLEER come from the germline V gene. This CDR3 comprises 16 residues.

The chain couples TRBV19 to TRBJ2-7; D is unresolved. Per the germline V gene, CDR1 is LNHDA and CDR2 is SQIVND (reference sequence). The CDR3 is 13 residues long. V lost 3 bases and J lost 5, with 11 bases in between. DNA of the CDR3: TGTGCCAGTAGTATCGACGGCACCGACGAGCAGTACTTC. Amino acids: CASSIDGTDEQYF. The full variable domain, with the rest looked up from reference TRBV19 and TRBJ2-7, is DGGITQSPKYLFRKEGQNVTLSCEQNLNHDAMYWYRQDPGQGLRLIYYSQIVNDFQKGDIAEGYSVSREKKESFPLTVTSAQKNPTAFYLCASSIDGTDEQYFGPGTRLTVT.

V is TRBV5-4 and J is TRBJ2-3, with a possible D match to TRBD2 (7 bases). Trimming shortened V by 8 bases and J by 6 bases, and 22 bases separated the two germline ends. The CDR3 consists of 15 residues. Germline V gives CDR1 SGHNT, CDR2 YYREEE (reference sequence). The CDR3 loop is CASGIRRGLGDTQYF. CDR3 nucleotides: TGTGCCAGTGGGATCAGGCGGGGGCTGGGGGATACGCAGTATTTT.

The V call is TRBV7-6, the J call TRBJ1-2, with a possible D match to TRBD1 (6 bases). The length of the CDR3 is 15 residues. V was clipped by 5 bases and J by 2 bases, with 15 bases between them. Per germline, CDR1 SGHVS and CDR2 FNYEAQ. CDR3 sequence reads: CASSPDSRTNYGYTF. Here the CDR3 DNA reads TGTGCCAGCAGCCCGGACAGCCGAACCAACTATGGCTACACCTTC.

The CDR3 DNA reads TGTGCCAGCAGCCTTTTCACCAATGAGCAGTTCTTC. Translated: CASSLFTNEQFF. The chain couples TRBV28 to TRBJ2-1; D call uncertain. The length of the CDR3 is 12 residues. V was trimmed by 6 bases and J by 6 bases, leaving 9 bases between them. CDR1 and CDR2 (germline): MDHEN, SYDVKM.

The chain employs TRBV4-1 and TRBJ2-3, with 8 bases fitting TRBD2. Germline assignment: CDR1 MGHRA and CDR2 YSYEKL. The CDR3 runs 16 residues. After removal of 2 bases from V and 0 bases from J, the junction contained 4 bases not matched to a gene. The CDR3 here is CASSQYSGASTDTQYF. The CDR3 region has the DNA TGCGCCAGCAGCCAATATAGCGGGGCTAGCACAGATACGCAGTATTTT.

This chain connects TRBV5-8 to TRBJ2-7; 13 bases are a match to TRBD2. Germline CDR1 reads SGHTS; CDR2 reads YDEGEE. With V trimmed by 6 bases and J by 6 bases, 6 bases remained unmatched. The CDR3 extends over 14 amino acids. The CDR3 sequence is CASTPRLAGGEQYF. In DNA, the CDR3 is TGTGCCAGCACCCCAAGACTAGCGGGAGGCGAGCAGTACTTC.

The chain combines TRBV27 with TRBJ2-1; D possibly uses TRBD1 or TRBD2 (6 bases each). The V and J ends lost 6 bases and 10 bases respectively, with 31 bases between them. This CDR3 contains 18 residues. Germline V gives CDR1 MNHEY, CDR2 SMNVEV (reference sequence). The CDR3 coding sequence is TGTGCCAGCAGCTTTTGGCCTACGAGCGTAACCCGGGGGCAGGAGCAGTTCTTC. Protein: CASSFWPTSVTRGQEQFF.

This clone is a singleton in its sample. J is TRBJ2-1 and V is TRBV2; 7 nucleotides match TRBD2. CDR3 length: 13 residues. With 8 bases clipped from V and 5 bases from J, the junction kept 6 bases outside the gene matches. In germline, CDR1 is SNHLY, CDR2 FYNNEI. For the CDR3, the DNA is TGTGCCAGCTGTCTAGCGGAGAACAATGAGCAGTTCTTC. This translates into CASCLAENNEQFF.

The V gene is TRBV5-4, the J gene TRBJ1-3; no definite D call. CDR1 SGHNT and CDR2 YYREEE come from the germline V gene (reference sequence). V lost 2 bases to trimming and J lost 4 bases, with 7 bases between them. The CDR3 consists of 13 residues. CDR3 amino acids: CASSLPEGNTIYF. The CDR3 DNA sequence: TGTGCCAGCAGCTTACCCGAGGGAAACACCATATATTTT.

CDR3 nucleotide sequence: TGTGCCAGCAGCTTGGTTGGCCAAGAGACCCAGTACTTC. Amino acid sequence: CASSLVGQETQYF. The rearrangement joins TRBV5-6 to TRBJ2-5; D unclear. Germline assignment: CDR1 SGHDT and CDR2 YYEEEE. Trimming removed 0 bases from V and 1 base from J, with 4 bases in between. The CDR3 runs 13 residues.

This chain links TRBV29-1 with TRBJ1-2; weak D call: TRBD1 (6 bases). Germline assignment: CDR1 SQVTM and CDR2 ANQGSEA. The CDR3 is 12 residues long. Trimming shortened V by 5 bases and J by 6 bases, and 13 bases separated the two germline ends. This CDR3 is CSVRAGDHGYTF. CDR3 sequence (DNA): TGCAGCGTTCGGGCAGGGGACCATGGCTACACCTTC. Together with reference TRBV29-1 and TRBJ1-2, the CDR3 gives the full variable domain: SAVISQKPSRDICQRGTSLTIQCQVDSQVTMMFWYRQQPGQSLTLIATANQGSEATYESGFVIDKFPISRPNLTFSTLTVSNMSPEDSSIYLCSVRAGDHGYTFGSGTRLTVV.

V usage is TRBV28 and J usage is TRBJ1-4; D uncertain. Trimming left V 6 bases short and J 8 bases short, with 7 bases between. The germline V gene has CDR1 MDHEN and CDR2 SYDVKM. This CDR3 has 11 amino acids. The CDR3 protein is CASSSGEKLFF. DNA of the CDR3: TGTGCCAGCAGCTCGGGGGAAAAACTGTTTTTT.